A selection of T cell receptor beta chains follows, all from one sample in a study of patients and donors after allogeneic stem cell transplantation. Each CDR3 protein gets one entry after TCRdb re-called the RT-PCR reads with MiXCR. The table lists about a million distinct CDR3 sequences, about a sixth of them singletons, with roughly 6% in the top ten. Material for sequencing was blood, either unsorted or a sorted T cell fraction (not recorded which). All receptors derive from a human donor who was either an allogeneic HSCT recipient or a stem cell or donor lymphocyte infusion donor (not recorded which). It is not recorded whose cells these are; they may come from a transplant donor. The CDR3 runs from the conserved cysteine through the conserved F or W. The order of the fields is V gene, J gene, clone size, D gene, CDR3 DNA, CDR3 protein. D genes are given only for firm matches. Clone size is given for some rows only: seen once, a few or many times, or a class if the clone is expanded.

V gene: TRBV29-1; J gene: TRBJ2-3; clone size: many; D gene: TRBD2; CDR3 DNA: TGCAGCGTTGAAGATCAAGCTAGCGGACGCACAGATACGCAGTATTTT; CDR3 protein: CSVEDQASGRTDTQYF
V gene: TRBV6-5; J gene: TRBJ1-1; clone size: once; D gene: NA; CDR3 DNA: TGTGCCAGCAGTTACTCGAAAGGGACGGCCTCTGAAGCTTTCTTT; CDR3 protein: CASSYSKGTASEAFF
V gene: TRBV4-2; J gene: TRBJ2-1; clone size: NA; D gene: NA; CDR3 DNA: TGTGCCAGCAGCCCTGGGGCGGGCATACTCTACAATGAGCAGTTCTTC; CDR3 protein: CASSPGAGILYNEQFF
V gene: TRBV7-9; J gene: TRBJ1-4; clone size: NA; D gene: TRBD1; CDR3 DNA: TGTGCCAGCAAGCGGAACAGGGGGCAGACTAATGAAAAACTGTTTTTT; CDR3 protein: CASKRNRGQTNEKLFF
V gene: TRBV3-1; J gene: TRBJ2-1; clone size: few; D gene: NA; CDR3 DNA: TGTGCCAGCAGCCAAGAAAAGCTGGCCCGAGATGAGCAGTTCTTC; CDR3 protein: CASSQEKLARDEQFF
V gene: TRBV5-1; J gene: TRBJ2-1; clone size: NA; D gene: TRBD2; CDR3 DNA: TGCGCCAGCAGCTCGCCCCTCGGGACTAGCAAGAAGAATGAGCAGTTCTTC; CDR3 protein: CASSSPLGTSKKNEQFF
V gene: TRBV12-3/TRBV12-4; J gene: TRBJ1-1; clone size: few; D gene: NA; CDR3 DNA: TGTGCCAGCACCTGGGGTGGGGGGAACACTGAAGCTTTCTTT; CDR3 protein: CASTWGGGNTEAFF
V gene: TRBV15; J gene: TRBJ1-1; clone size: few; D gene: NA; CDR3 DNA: TGTGCCACCAGCAGAGATAGGATAGTGGGTAACACTGAAGCTTTCTTT; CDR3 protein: CATSRDRIVGNTEAFF
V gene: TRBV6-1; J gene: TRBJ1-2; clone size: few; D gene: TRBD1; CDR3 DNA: TGTGCCAGCAAATCGGGACAGGTTGGAGGCTATGGCTACACCTTC; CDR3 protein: CASKSGQVGGYGYTF
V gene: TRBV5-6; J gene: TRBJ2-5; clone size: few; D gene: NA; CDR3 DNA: TGTGCCAGCAGCTTGGGCCGTGATCGGACCCAGTACTTC; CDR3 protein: CASSLGRDRTQYF
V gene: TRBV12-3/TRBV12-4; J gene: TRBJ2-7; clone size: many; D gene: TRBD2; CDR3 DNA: TGTGCCAGCAGTTTACGGCAGCGGGGGGGGACCTACGAGCAGTACTTC; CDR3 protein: CASSLRQRGGTYEQYF